These 24 T cell receptor beta chains were all obtained from the same sample, sequenced in a study of chemoradiotherapy in HPV16-positive cancers. The assay was immunoSEQ multiplex PCR, and TCRdb's table has in-frame clones only and misses some. The profile shows 25,000 to 40,000 clones, about 91% of them singletons. Sequencing was performed on blood, taken from a patient who underwent chemoradiotherapy. All receptors derive from a human donor with HPV-associated anogenital cancer.

V gene TRBV5-4 combines with J gene TRBJ2-1; 9 bases map to TRBD2. The CDR3 length is 16 residues. Germline V gives CDR1 SGHNT, CDR2 YYREEE (reference sequence). V lost 6 bases, J lost 2 bases, and 9 bases stayed unmatched. The CDR3 nucleotides read TGTGCCAGCATCCCTTCGACTAGCGGTCCCTACAATGAGCAGTTCTTC. Protein: CASIPSTSGPYNEQFF.

The V call is TRBV4-1, the J call TRBJ2-7, with a possible D match to TRBD2 (6 bases). The length of the CDR3 is 14 residues. Trimming cost V 1 base and J 7 bases, with 14 bases left between them. Germline CDR1 MGHRA, CDR2 YSYEKL. This CDR3 is CASSQGEDYGEQYF. DNA of the CDR3: TGCGCCAGCAGCCAAGGGGAGGACTACGGGGAGCAGTACTTC.

The chain joins TRBV7-2 to TRBJ1-1; D is perhaps TRBD1 (5 bases). Trimming pared 1 base from V and 2 bases from J, leaving 8 bases between. The CDR3 sequence is 14 residues long. Germline V gene lookup returns CDR1 SGHTA and CDR2 FQGNSA. CDR3 bases: TGTGCCAGCAGCTTAGGGCAGGGAAACACTGAAGCTTTCTTT. Encoded protein: CASSLGQGNTEAFF.

CDR3 DNA: TGTGCCAGCAGCCCCTTATCCCGACAGGGGGCGCAGGCTGAAGCTTTCTTT. It specifies CASSPLSRQGAQAEAFF. J is TRBJ1-1 and V is TRBV7-9; TRBD1 matches at 10 bases. The junction had 15 bases not matched to a gene; V was cut back by 5 bases and J by 6 bases. Germline loops: CDR1 SEHNR, CDR2 FQNEAQ (reference sequence). The CDR3 covers 17 residues.

As regards this clone: A junction end diverges from the germline sequence, so it may reflect a read error. V gene TRBV7-7 combines with J gene TRBJ1-1; tentative D call: TRBD1 (6 bases). Germline V gene sequence: CDR1 SSHAT, CDR2 FNYEAQ (reference sequence). The CDR3 is 13 residues long. The CDR3 DNA follows: TGTGCTAGCAGCTCGGACAGGAACACTGAAGCTTTCTTT. It encodes CASSSDRNTEAFF.

This chain links TRBV6-1 with TRBJ1-1; 9 nucleotides line up with TRBD1. V gave up 2 bases and J gave up 0 bases; unmatched junction bases: 10. Germline V gene sequence: CDR1 MNHNS, CDR2 SASEGT. The CDR3 spans 18 residues. Written as DNA, the CDR3 is TGTGCCAGCAGTGAAATCGGGACAGGGATAAGATTGAACACTGAAGCTTTCTTT. It translates to CASSEIGTGIRLNTEAFF.

V is TRBV15 and J is TRBJ1-5, with D tentatively TRBD1 (5 bases). V was clipped by 0 bases and J by 6 bases, with 12 bases between them. Germline CDR1 reads LNHNV; CDR2 reads YYDKDF (reference sequence). The CDR3 covers 15 residues. CDR3 sequence (DNA): TGTGCCACCAGCAGAGACGGACATACCGGTCAGCCCCAGCATTTT. Its translation: CATSRDGHTGQPQHF.

The chain links TRBV27 to TRBJ1-1; TRBD1 aligns across 9 bases. The CDR3 is 16 amino acids. The germline V gene encodes CDR1 MNHEY and CDR2 SMNVEV (reference sequence). V lost 5 bases to trimming and J lost 5 bases; unmatched junction nucleotides: 12. The DNA for the CDR3 is TGTGCCAGCAGTCAAGTTTGGACAGGGGAGAGGACTGAAGCTTTCTTT. Its protein product is CASSQVWTGERTEAFF.

The chain links TRBV5-1 to TRBJ2-1; 7 positions agree with TRBD2. V lost 3 bases, J lost 3 bases, and 9 bases stayed unmatched. This CDR3 spans 16 amino acids. Germline V CDR1 and CDR2: SGHRS, YFSETQ. The CDR3 protein is CASSSLLAASYNEQFF. As DNA, the CDR3 is TGCGCCAGCAGCTCGCTTCTAGCGGCGAGCTACAATGAGCAGTTCTTC.

The V gene is TRBV28, the J gene TRBJ2-7; D uncertain. Trimming removed 7 bases at V and 4 bases at J, with 17 bases between. Germline V lookup: CDR1 MDHEN, CDR2 SYDVKM. The CDR3 length is 14 residues. CDR3 coding DNA: TGTGCCAGCACCCTGAGAAATCCGTGGTACGAGCAGTACTTC. Translated, it gives CASTLRNPWYEQYF. The full variable domain, in which reference TRBV28 and TRBJ2-7 provide the parts outside the CDR3, is DVKVTQSSRYLVKRTGEKVFLECVQDMDHENMFWYRQDPGLGLRLIYFSYDVKMKEKGDIPEGYSVSREKKERFSLILESASTNQTSMYLCASTLRNPWYEQYFGPGTRLTVT.

The chain carries TRBV2 and TRBJ2-5, with TRBD1 matching 10 bases. V was clipped by 4 bases and J by 4 bases; unmatched bases: 9. This CDR3 spans 16 amino acids. The V gene's germline CDR1 is SNHLY and CDR2 FYNNEI. CDR3: CASSGGTGDYLETQYF. The CDR3 DNA follows: TGTGCCAGCAGTGGGGGGACAGGGGACTATCTAGAGACCCAGTACTTC.

This chain uses TRBV7-9 with TRBJ2-1; TRBD2 aligns across 13 bases. CDR1 is SEHNR and CDR2 is FQNEAQ in the germline V gene (reference sequence). This CDR3 contains 15 residues. The J segment lost 5 bases and the V segment lost 4 bases, leaving 2 bases of the junction unmatched. This CDR3 is CASSWTSGRNNEQFF. The CDR3 region has the DNA TGTGCCAGCAGCTGGACTAGCGGGAGAAACAATGAGCAGTTCTTC.

The chain employs TRBV7-9 and TRBJ1-2; TRBD1 matches at 8 bases. The CDR3 runs 14 residues. The trim removed 5 bases at V and 3 bases at J, leaving 5 bases unmatched. Per germline, CDR1 SEHNR and CDR2 FQNEAQ (reference sequence). CDR3 residues: CASSGGQDYYGYTF. The CDR3 DNA reads as TGTGCCAGCAGCGGGGGACAGGACTACTATGGCTACACCTTC.

The chain combines TRBV28 with TRBJ2-1; 7 bases align to TRBD2. This CDR3 has 16 residues. Germline values: CDR1 MDHEN, CDR2 SYDVKM. V was pared by 1 base and J by 2 bases, with 5 bases of the junction left unmatched. CDR3 loop: CASSLLAGVTYNEQFF. DNA of the CDR3: TGTGCCAGCAGTTTATTGGCGGGAGTTACCTACAATGAGCAGTTCTTC.

This clone was seen just once. This chain uses TRBV11-2 with TRBJ2-7; a weak D match, TRBD2 (5 bases). Germline V gene sequence: CDR1 SGHAT, CDR2 FQNNGV. The CDR3 totals 13 residues. V dropped 3 bases and J dropped 2 bases, with 8 bases sitting between them. In DNA, the CDR3 is TGTGCCAGCAGCTTCGGGAAGGCCTACGAGCAGTACTTC. The encoded protein is CASSFGKAYEQYF. Supplemented by reference TRBV11-2 and TRBJ2-7, the full variable domain reads EAGVAQSPRYKIIEKRQSVAFWCNPISGHATLYWYQQILGQGPKLLIQFQNNGVVDDSQLPKDRFSAERLKGVDSTLKIQPAKLEDSAVYLCASSFGKAYEQYFGPGTRLTVT.

V gene TRBV4-1 combines with J gene TRBJ1-5; 8 bases are shared with TRBD1. Per germline, CDR1 MGHRA and CDR2 YSYEKL. The CDR3 has 17 amino acids. V lost 2 bases to trimming and J lost 5 bases; unmatched junction nucleotides: 11. The CDR3 DNA is TGCGCCAGCAGCCAAACCCACCGGGGACAGGACCATCAGCCCCAGCATTTT. This gives the protein CASSQTHRGQDHQPQHF.

CDR3 residues: CASSLGGNTEAFF. The CDR3 nucleotides are TGCGCCAGCAGCTTGGGTGGGAACACTGAAGCTTTCTTT. The rearrangement links TRBV5-1 to TRBJ1-1; D gene unclear. This CDR3 region has 13 residues. Trimming took off 0 bases at V and 1 base at J, with 4 bases between the two ends. Germline V lookup: CDR1 SGHRS, CDR2 YFSETQ.

CDR3 nucleotide sequence: TGTGCCAGCAGCACGGGTCAAAGCTATGGCTACACCTTC. It is translated as CASSTGQSYGYTF. The V call is TRBV7-6, the J call TRBJ1-2, with D unclear. The V gene's germline CDR1 is SGHVS and CDR2 FNYEAQ. Trimming pared 5 bases from V and 4 bases from J, leaving 11 bases between. CDR3 length: 13 amino acids.

This sequence joins TRBV5-4 and TRBJ2-5; D is perhaps TRBD1 or TRBD2 (6 bases each). The ends were cut back, 3 bases at V and 4 bases at J, with 16 bases in the middle. The V gene's germline CDR1 is SGHNT and CDR2 YYREEE (reference sequence). The CDR3 consists of 15 residues. This CDR3 reads CASSSGASRLETQYF. The CDR3 DNA reads TGTGCCAGCAGCTCGGGGGCTAGTCGGCTAGAGACCCAGTACTTC. The complete variable domain, with remaining parts taken from reference TRBV5-4 and TRBJ2-5, reads ETGVTQSPTHLIKTRGQQVTLRCSSQSGHNTVSWYQQALGQGPQFIFQYYREEENGRGNFPPRFSGLQFPNYSSELNVNALELDDSALYLCASSSGASRLETQYFGPGTRLLVL.

The chain links TRBV27 to TRBJ1-1, with D unresolved. Germline V gives CDR1 MNHEY, CDR2 SMNVEV (reference sequence). Trimming cost V 3 bases and J 3 bases, with 14 bases left between them. The CDR3 extends over 15 amino acids. In DNA, the CDR3 is TGTGCCAGCAGTTTGGTCTACACCGGGGACACTGAAGCTTTCTTT. Translated: CASSLVYTGDTEAFF.

The gene calls are TRBV29-1 and TRBJ2-7, with TRBD2 matching over 14 bases. This CDR3 has 13 amino acids. Germline loops: CDR1 SQVTM, CDR2 ANQGSEA. With 4 bases clipped from V and 5 bases from J, the junction kept 1 base outside the gene matches. CDR3 nucleotide sequence: TGCAGCGTTGTGGGACTAGCGGGAGACGAGCAGTACTTC. Translating it yields CSVVGLAGDEQYF.

The chain carries TRBV4-1 and TRBJ1-2, with D possibly matching TRBD1 (6 bases). The germline V gene encodes CDR1 MGHRA and CDR2 YSYEKL. Trimming pared 1 base from V and 4 bases from J, leaving 19 bases between. CDR3 length: 17 amino acids. CDR3 nucleotide sequence: TGCGCCAGCAGCCAAGGATACCGACAGGTTGAAATCTATGGCTACACCTTC. This gives the protein CASSQGYRQVEIYGYTF.

The J gene is TRBJ1-1, the V gene TRBV11-2, with unresolved D. Germline CDR1 is SGHAT and CDR2 is FQNNGV. The CDR3 runs 11 residues. The V gene lost 3 bases and the J gene lost 8 bases, with 7 bases spanning the gap. CDR3 nucleotide sequence: TGTGCCAGCAGCTTGCTCCCCGAAGCTTTCTTT. The encoded protein is CASSLLPEAFF.

The table lists this clone with a count of one. The genes are TRBV2 and TRBJ2-7; a possible D gene is TRBD2 (6 bases). CDR3 size: 12 residues. CDR1 SNHLY and CDR2 FYNNEI come from the germline V gene. V shed 8 bases and J shed 6 bases, with 14 bases lying between them. This chain's CDR3 is CASHRTRGEQYF. CDR3 coding DNA: TGTGCCAGCCACCGGACGCGGGGCGAGCAGTACTTC.